This passage covers 24 T cell receptor beta chains from one sample sequenced in a study of T cell repertoires in cytomegalovirus infection (dated by TCRdb to between 2018 and 2021). Reads for this sample came from an Illumina HiSeq 1500. Starting from the raw public reads, TCRdb applied fastp trimming at Q25, assembled clones with MiXCR and retained in-frame beta chains. Entries are consolidated by CDR3 protein sequence, retaining the most common genes and DNA. This sample holds approximately 500,000 distinct CDR3 sequences; about 10% were observed only once. Together, the top ten hold roughly 10% of the sample. The sample taken for sequencing was PBMCs. Receptor source: a human donor in good health (CMV status not recorded). Some clones in this sample may be carry-over from other donors' samples.

This clonotype was observed a handful of times. This chain connects TRBV20-1 to TRBJ2-3; TRBD2 matches at 16 bases. This CDR3 is built from 18 residues. Germline trimming cut 6 bases from V and 2 bases from J; bases unmatched to any gene: 11. Germline values: CDR1 DFQATT, CDR2 SNEGSKA (reference sequence). As DNA, the CDR3 is TGCAGTGCCAAGCCGGGACTAGCGGGAGGGCCGATCACAGATACGCAGTATTTT. The encoded protein is CSAKPGLAGGPITDTQYF.

This clonotype was detected only a few times. The rearrangement uses TRBV19 and TRBJ2-7, with TRBD2 as a possible D gene (5 bases). There are 15 residues in the CDR3. The germline gives CDR1 LNHDA, CDR2 SQIVND (reference sequence). The V end lost 5 bases, the J end lost 0 bases, and 14 bases lay between the germline ends. The CDR3 DNA sequence: TGTGCCAGTAGTGCCGACTACCCTCTCTCCTACGAGCAGTACTTC. Protein: CASSADYPLSYEQYF.

This clonotype was picked up a small number of times. This chain connects TRBV2 to TRBJ2-2; 9 bases align to TRBD1. The CDR3 runs to 18 residues. From germline, CDR1 is SNHLY and CDR2 FYNNEI. The V gene end was trimmed by 7 bases and the J gene end by 3 bases; junction bases not matched to a gene: 15. This chain's CDR3 is CASNVGTGSPEDTGELFF. As DNA, the CDR3 is TGTGCCAGCAACGTCGGGACAGGGAGCCCAGAGGACACCGGGGAGCTGTTTTTT.

This clonotype has a handful of counts. This sequence joins TRBV14 and TRBJ2-1; 9 positions match TRBD1. CDR3 length: 15 residues. Trimming took 6 bases from V and 9 from J; bases not matched to a gene: 12. Per the germline V gene, CDR1 is SGHDN and CDR2 is FVKESK. CDR3 region: CASRRTGDQRTEQFF. CDR3 nucleotides: TGTGCCAGCAGACGGACAGGGGATCAACGCACTGAGCAGTTCTTC.

V gene TRBV20-1 combines with J gene TRBJ2-1; D might be TRBD1 (5 bases). V was shortened by 3 bases and J by 0 bases, with 15 bases between the two germline ends. Germline V CDR1 and CDR2: DFQATT, SNEGSKA (reference sequence). This CDR3 is 16 amino acids long. The CDR3 nucleotides are TGCAGTGCTAGGGGGCCGGCGGCAGTCTCCTACAATGAGCAGTTCTTC. This sequence encodes CSARGPAAVSYNEQFF.

The rearrangement uses TRBV2 and TRBJ1-6; D unclear. CDR3 length equals 14 residues. CDR1 SNHLY and CDR2 FYNNEI come from the germline V gene. V shed 6 bases and J shed 5 bases, with 11 bases lying between them. CDR3 loop: CASRLGPNNSPLHF. The CDR3, as DNA: TGTGCCAGCAGGCTCGGACCGAATAATTCACCCCTCCACTTT. The whole variable domain, filled in from reference TRBV2 and TRBJ1-6, reads EPEVTQTPSHQVTQMGQEVILRCVPISNHLYFYWYRQILGQKVEFLVSFYNNEISEKSEIFDDQFSVERPDGSNFTLKIRSTKLEDSAMYFCASRLGPNNSPLHFGNGTRLTVT.

This clonotype occurred many times. The V and J genes are TRBV7-3 and TRBJ2-5; 10 bases match TRBD2. Germline CDR1 and CDR2: SGHTA and FQGTGA. The junction had 2 bases not matched to a gene; V was cut back by 2 bases and J by 2 bases. The CDR3 has 15 residues. CDR3 in DNA: TGTGCCAGCAGCTTATCTAGCGGGGGACAAGAGACCCAGTACTTC. It codes for CASSLSSGGQETQYF.

CDR3 protein: CASSQGGQGLFYGYTF. DNA for the CDR3: TGTGCCAGCAGCCAGGGGGGACAGGGCCTTTTCTATGGCTACACCTTC. This chain joins TRBV4-2 and TRBJ1-2; the match to TRBD1 covers 9 bases. Germline CDR1 and CDR2: LGHNA and YNFKEQ. The V and J ends lost 3 bases and 4 bases, in that order; junction bases with no gene match: 9. The CDR3 contains 16 residues.

Points on this clonotype: A much larger clone sits a single nucleotide away, making a read error possible. J is TRBJ1-5 and V is TRBV6-5; 8 bases are a match to TRBD1. V trimming: 6 bases; J trimming: 2 bases; junction bases outside the gene matches: 6. This CDR3 region has 15 residues. CDR1 is MNHEY and CDR2 is SVGAGI in the germline V gene. The CDR3 DNA reads TGTGCCAGCAGGTTGGGACAGGCGGGCAATCAGCCCCAGCATTTT. The encoded protein is CASRLGQAGNQPQHF.

The table lists this clonotype with a few counts. The V gene is TRBV3-1, the J gene TRBJ1-1; the D gene is possibly TRBD1 (5 bases). CDR1 LGHDT and CDR2 YNNKEL come from the germline V gene (reference sequence). V lost 4 bases and J lost 6, with 18 bases in between. The CDR3 sequence is 15 residues long. CDR3 DNA: TGTGCCAGCAGCCTCCTCGGGTTTGCGGGACCTGAAGCTTTCTTT. Protein: CASSLLGFAGPEAFF.

This clonotype has ten or more counts. The CDR3 DNA is TGTGCCAGCAGTTCTACGACCCGGCGAAACAATGAGCAGTTCTTC. This translates into CASSSTTRRNNEQFF. This sequence joins TRBV6-2 or TRBV6-3 and TRBJ2-1; D gene ambiguous. The germline gives CDR1 MNHEY, CDR2 SVGEGT. The CDR3 covers 15 residues. V was clipped by 4 bases and J by 5 bases, with 15 bases between them.

This clonotype was observed at least ten times. The V call is TRBV7-3, the J call TRBJ1-1; possible D gene TRBD1, 5 bases. The CDR3 extends over 17 amino acids. V was pared by 0 bases and J by 3 bases, with 17 bases between. CDR1 SGHTA and CDR2 FQGTGA come from the germline V gene. DNA for the CDR3: TGTGCCAGCAGCTTAACGGGGCCGCTAGAATGGGACACTGAAGCTTTCTTT. This encodes CASSLTGPLEWDTEAFF. The full variable domain, rest sourced from reference TRBV7-3 and TRBJ1-1, is GAGVSQTPSNKVTEKGKYVELRCDPISGHTALYWYRQSLGQGPEFLIYFQGTGAADDSGLPNDRFFAVRPEGSVSTLKIQRTERGDSAVYLCASSLTGPLEWDTEAFFGQGTRLTVV.

The chain joins TRBV5-1 to TRBJ2-3; D unclear. The CDR3 spans 15 residues. V was cut by 4 bases and J by 1 base, with 13 bases left in between. Looked up from germline, CDR1 is SGHRS and CDR2 is YFSETQ. The CDR3 DNA reads as TGCGCCAGCAGCCCCGTAAGAGTGGGCACAGATACGCAGTATTTT. Translated: CASSPVRVGTDTQYF.

This clonotype was picked up many times. The chain uses TRBV15 and TRBJ1-4; 8 bases agree with TRBD1. The CDR3 is 15 residues long. With V trimmed by 6 bases and J by 7 bases, 10 bases remained unmatched. The germline gives CDR1 LNHNV, CDR2 YYDKDF (reference sequence). CDR3 DNA: TGTGCCACCAGTCCTCAGGGGGCGCCGGGTGAAAAACTGTTTTTT. Amino acids: CATSPQGAPGEKLFF.

This clonotype appeared a few times. This chain connects TRBV30 to TRBJ2-1; 7 nucleotides agree with TRBD2. The CDR3 has 15 amino acids. With V trimmed by 5 bases and J by 9 bases, 16 bases remained unmatched. Germline V CDR1 and CDR2: GTSNPN, SVGIG (reference sequence). Written as DNA, the CDR3 is TGTGCCTGGGACGGGGGAGCGGGGTGGGACCGTGAGCAGTTCTTC. Encoded protein: CAWDGGAGWDREQFF.

The rearrangement joins TRBV10-2 to TRBJ1-5, with D maybe TRBD1 (5 bases). V gave up 2 bases and J gave up 2 bases, with 19 bases separating them. This CDR3 contains 18 residues. Germline V gene sequence: CDR1 WSHSY, CDR2 SAAADI. The CDR3 spells CASSEARQLLGGNQPQHF. The CDR3 nucleotides are TGCGCCAGCAGTGAGGCGAGACAGCTTTTAGGGGGCAATCAGCCCCAGCATTTT.

This clonotype was counted many times. The chain employs TRBV6-5 and TRBJ1-2, with D perhaps TRBD1 (6 bases). This CDR3 spans 15 amino acids. Germline V gene data show CDR1 as MNHEY and CDR2 as SVGAGI. The germline V and J ends were trimmed by 2 bases and 5 bases, with 15 bases remaining between them. The CDR3 reads CASSYLGQGNYGYTF. CDR3 DNA sequence: TGTGCCAGCAGTTACCTCGGTCAGGGGAATTATGGCTACACCTTC.

The table lists this clonotype with many counts. V is TRBV12-3 or TRBV12-4 and J is TRBJ1-2; perhaps TRBD1 as D (5 bases). CDR3 length equals 15 residues. V lost 5 bases and J 2 bases, leaving 15 bases between the germline ends. CDR3 DNA: TGTGCCAGCAGTGTCCCAGCGACAGAGAACTATGGCTACACCTTC. Protein product: CASSVPATENYGYTF.

This clonotype was observed at least ten times. The V gene is TRBV11-2, the J gene TRBJ2-7, with D perhaps matching TRBD2 (6 bases). The CDR3 is made up of 16 amino acids. Trimming left V 3 bases short and J 0 bases short, with 15 bases between. Germline values: CDR1 SGHAT, CDR2 FQNNGV. The CDR3 coding sequence is TGTGCCAGCAGCTTGAACCCTGGGACTTCCTCCTACGAGCAGTACTTC. Encoded protein: CASSLNPGTSSYEQYF.

This clonotype was observed a handful of times. J is TRBJ2-3 and V is TRBV20-1, with D perhaps TRBD1 or TRBD2 (5 bases each). Germline values: CDR1 DFQATT, CDR2 SNEGSKA (reference sequence). The CDR3 spans 12 residues. Trimming pared 7 bases from V and 8 bases from J, leaving 16 bases between. CDR3 region: CSVLQGTGTQYF. CDR3 DNA sequence: TGCAGTGTTCTCCAAGGGACGGGTACGCAGTATTTT.

A word on this clonotype: One end of the junction does not line up with germline, which may come from a read error. The chain combines TRBV12-3 or TRBV12-4 with TRBJ1-1; 8 bases line up with TRBD1. The CDR3 is 14 residues long. CDR3 DNA: TGTGCCAGCAGTCAGGGGGCGAGGAACACTGAAGCTTCCTTT. This encodes CASSQGARNTEASF.

This clonotype was picked up many times. The J gene is TRBJ1-1, the V gene TRBV20-1, with D tentatively TRBD1 (5 bases). The V end lost 8 bases, the J end lost 7 bases, and 26 bases lay between the germline ends. The germline V gene has CDR1 DFQATT and CDR2 SNEGSKA (reference sequence). This CDR3 region has 15 residues. Here the CDR3 reads CSTKVEGLGPIEAFF. CDR3 nucleotides: TGCAGTACCAAGGTTGAGGGGCTGGGGCCGATTGAAGCTTTCTTT.

This clonotype was counted at least ten times. V is TRBV2 and J is TRBJ2-1; the D gene could be TRBD1 or TRBD2 (5 bases each). V was clipped by 10 bases and J by 6 bases, with 10 bases between them. The germline V gene has CDR1 SNHLY and CDR2 FYNNEI. The length of the CDR3 is 11 residues. CDR3 sequence: CATSGLNEQFF. The CDR3 region has the DNA TGTGCCACTTCGGGGCTCAATGAGCAGTTCTTC.

This clonotype appeared many times. The J gene is TRBJ2-7, the V gene TRBV7-8; 8 positions match TRBD2. The germline V gene encodes CDR1 SGHVS and CDR2 FQNEAQ. The CDR3 has 17 amino acids. Losses at the gene ends were 1 base for V and 0 bases for J; bases not matched to a gene: 8. Here the CDR3 reads CASSLVPAGESSYEQYF. The DNA for the CDR3 is TGTGCCAGCAGCTTAGTTCCAGCGGGAGAATCCTCCTACGAGCAGTACTTC.